This is a list of T cell receptor beta chains from one sample in a study of T cell responses to AZD1222 COVID-19 vaccine. The protocol was immunoSEQ multiplex PCR, while the TCRdb copy is restricted to in-frame clones and leaves out a portion. The sample has under 200,000 clones, around 90% seen once. The input for sequencing was peripheral blood, taken 28 days after the second AZD1222 dose. The receptors stem from an adult who received the AZD1222 COVID-19 vaccine. Both conserved end residues are part of each CDR3. The D gene is left open where the match is weak. The size field is filled for only some rows; it gives once, few, many or a size class.

d_call,v_call,clone_size,j_call,cdr3_nt,cdr3_aa
TRBD2,TRBV3-1/TRBV3-2,once,TRBJ2-7,TGTGCCAGCAGCCACGCGGGAGGACGGGGCGAGCAGTACTTC,CASSHAGGRGEQYF
.,TRBV4-3,.,TRBJ1-2,TGCGCCAGCAGCCGGACTGGGACAAGCATTCTCTATGGCTACACCTTC,CASSRTGTSILYGYTF
.,TRBV11-2,.,TRBJ2-7,TGTGCCAGCAGGGAACCGGCCTACGAGCAGTACTTC,CASREPAYEQYF
TRBD1,TRBV6-5,.,TRBJ2-7,TGTGCCAGCAGTCCAGGGGGCGGTGACGAGCAGTACTTC,CASSPGGGDEQYF
.,TRBV19,.,TRBJ1-1,TGTGCCAGTACCTCACTAGGCGGGGACACTGAAGCTTTCTTT,CASTSLGGDTEAFF
.,TRBV7-6,few,TRBJ2-2,TGTGCCAGCAGCCGGCGGACTTCAGCGAACACCGGGGAGCTGTTTTTT,CASSRRTSANTGELFF
.,TRBV27,.,TRBJ2-5,TGTGCCAGCACCCAGCTTTGGGGGGACACCGAAGAGACCCAGTACTTC,CASTQLWGDTEETQYF
.,TRBV27,.,TRBJ2-7,TGTGCCAGCACCTCCTACGAGCAGTACTTC,CASTSYEQYF
.,TRBV6-5,.,TRBJ2-7,TGTGCCAGCAGTTACGAGCAGTACTTC,CASSYEQYF
.,TRBV6-1,.,TRBJ1-1,TGTGCCAGCAGTGAAGAGAGGAACACTGAAGCTTTCTTT,CASSEERNTEAFF
TRBD2,TRBV18,.,TRBJ2-3,TGTGCCAGCTCACTCCCGGGACTAGGGTCGACAGATACGCAGTATTTT,CASSLPGLGSTDTQYF
.,TRBV6-2/TRBV6-3,.,TRBJ2-6,TGTGCCAGCAGTTACCCATCCGGGACATTCATCTCTGGGGCCAACGTCCTGACTTTC,CASSYPSGTFISGANVLTF
.,TRBV28,.,TRBJ1-1,TGTGCCAGCACCACGATGACAGGGAACACTGAAGCTTTCTTT,CASTTMTGNTEAFF
.,TRBV5-6,.,TRBJ2-1,TGTGCCAGCAGCCCCGGGGGCAATGAGCAGTTCTTC,CASSPGGNEQFF
TRBD2,TRBV13,.,TRBJ2-3,TGTGCCAGCAGCATGGGACTAGCGGGAGTGGATACGCAGTATTTT,CASSMGLAGVDTQYF
.,TRBV5-1,.,TRBJ1-2,TGCGCCAGCAGCTTGTTTGTGGGCAGCGACTATGGCTACACCTTC,CASSLFVGSDYGYTF
.,TRBV27,.,TRBJ1-5,TGTGCCAGCAGTAACCCCGGGAGCGGGAATCAGCCCCAGCATTTT,CASSNPGSGNQPQHF
TRBD1,TRBV6-5,.,TRBJ1-2,TGTGCCAGCAGACGAACCGGGACAGGGTATGGCTACACCTTC,CASRRTGTGYGYTF
.,TRBV6-5,.,TRBJ1-4,TGTGCCAGCAGTTACTCGAGTTGGATGGCTAATGAAAAACTGTTTTTT,CASSYSSWMANEKLFF
TRBD2,TRBV7-2,.,TRBJ2-5,TGTGCCAGCAGCTTAGCAAAGACTAGCGGGGGCCGGGGAGAGACCCAGTACTTC,CASSLAKTSGGRGETQYF
TRBD1,TRBV6-2/TRBV6-3,.,TRBJ2-7,TGTGCCAGCAGTTACCCGGGGACAGGGGAGTACTTC,CASSYPGTGEYF
.,TRBV6-2/TRBV6-3,.,TRBJ2-1,TGTGCCAGCAGGCCTACTCCGAGCTCCTACAATGAGCAGTTCTTC,CASRPTPSSYNEQFF
.,TRBV28,few,TRBJ1-5,TGTGCCAGCAGCCCGCCAATCAGGGTTGGGGAAAATCAGCCCCAGCATTTT,CASSPPIRVGENQPQHF
.,TRBV7-9,once,TRBJ1-5,TGTGCCAGCGCGGGCGGGCGGCTTCATCAGCCCCAGCATTTT,CASAGGRLHQPQHF
.,TRBV23-1,.,TRBJ2-3,TGCGCCAGCAGTCATCCGTCAGACAGGTCCCACACAGATACGCAGTATTTT,CASSHPSDRSHTDTQYF
TRBD2,TRBV19,.,TRBJ2-7,TGTGCCAGTAGTCCAACGTGGGGGGGATTAAAGTCCTACGAGCAGTACTTC,CASSPTWGGLKSYEQYF
TRBD1,TRBV29-1,once,TRBJ2-7,TGCAGCGTCAGCCGGACAGGGTCCTCCTACGAGCAGTACTTC,CSVSRTGSSYEQYF